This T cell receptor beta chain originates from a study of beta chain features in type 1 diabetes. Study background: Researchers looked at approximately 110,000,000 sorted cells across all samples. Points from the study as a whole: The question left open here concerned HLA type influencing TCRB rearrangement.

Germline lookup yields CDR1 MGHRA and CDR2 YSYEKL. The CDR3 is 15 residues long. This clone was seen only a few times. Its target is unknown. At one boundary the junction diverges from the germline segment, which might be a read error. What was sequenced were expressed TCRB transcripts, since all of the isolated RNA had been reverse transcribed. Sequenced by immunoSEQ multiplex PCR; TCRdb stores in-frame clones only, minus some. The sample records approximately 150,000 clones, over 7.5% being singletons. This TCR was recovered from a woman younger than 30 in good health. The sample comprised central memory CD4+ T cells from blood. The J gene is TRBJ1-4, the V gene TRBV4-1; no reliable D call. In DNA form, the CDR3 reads TGCGCCAGCAGCCAACCTCAGGCAACCAATGAAAAACTGTTTTTT. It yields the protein CASSQPQATNEKLFF.